This passage covers 17 T cell receptor beta chains from one sample sequenced in a study of cytomegalovirus exposure and HLA in healthy donors. Vbeta (60) and Jbeta (13) primers were used in the PCR. Some clones are missing from TCRdb's copy, which holds only in-frame ones; the method was immunoSEQ multiplex PCR. The sample lists some 92,000 clones; about 80% were seen once. Material: PBMCs. Every receptor here comes from a man aged 18 to 30 in good health and CMV-seropositive.

Only a few counts were recorded for this clone. This chain connects TRBV7-9 to TRBJ1-1; 10 positions agree with TRBD1. The germline V gene has CDR1 SEHNR and CDR2 FQNEAQ (reference sequence). Trimming at V came to 6 bases and at J to 11 bases, leaving 6 bases not matched to a gene. The CDR3 runs to 12 residues. CDR3 loop: CASSLDRGNAFF. The CDR3 bases are TGTGCCAGCAGTCTGGACAGGGGGAATGCTTTCTTT.

The genes are TRBV30 and TRBJ1-4, with D possibly being TRBD1 (6 bases). CDR1 is GTSNPN and CDR2 is SVGIG in the germline V gene (reference sequence). The CDR3 sequence is 15 residues long. The ends were cut back, 0 bases at V and 8 bases at J, with 16 bases in the middle. The CDR3 spells CAWSVLRGGEEKLFF. Written as DNA, the CDR3 is TGTGCCTGGAGTGTACTAAGAGGGGGAGAGGAAAAACTGTTTTTT.

This chain connects TRBV29-1 to TRBJ1-1; D is uncertain. The CDR3 runs 14 residues. Germline V CDR1 and CDR2: SQVTM, ANQGSEA. The V and J ends lost 4 bases and 6 bases respectively, with 18 bases between them. This CDR3 reads CSVGGIGRYPEAFF. CDR3 in DNA: TGCAGCGTTGGAGGGATAGGAAGGTACCCTGAAGCTTTCTTT.

V and J are TRBV11-2 and TRBJ2-5; tentative D call: TRBD2 (7 bases). The DNA end is more similar to TRBJ2-7, so the J call may be wrong. The germline V gene encodes CDR1 SGHAT and CDR2 FQNNGV. CDR3 length equals 15 residues. CDR3 amino acids: CASSSFGGPTYEQYF. In DNA, the CDR3 is TGTGCCAGCAGCTCTTTCGGGGGGCCGACCTACGAGCAGTACTTC.

This chain connects TRBV19 to TRBJ1-5, with 7 bases matching TRBD1. CDR1 is LNHDA and CDR2 is SQIVND in the germline V gene (reference sequence). The CDR3 covers 17 residues. The trim removed 5 bases at V and 2 bases at J, leaving 12 bases unmatched. As DNA, the CDR3 is TGTGCCAGTAGTTCCCCCCCGGGACAGTCACGCAATCAGCCCCAGCATTTT. As protein: CASSSPPGQSRNQPQHF.

This rearrangement joins TRBV7-6 to TRBJ1-4; a possible D gene is TRBD1 (6 bases). This CDR3 contains 14 residues. The germline V and J ends were trimmed by 3 bases and 4 bases, with 9 bases remaining between them. The germline CDR1 and CDR2 sequences are SGHVS and FNYEAQ. For the CDR3, the DNA is TGTGCCAGCAGCTTGACAGGCTATAATGAAAAACTGTTTTTT. It specifies CASSLTGYNEKLFF.

The rearrangement uses TRBV7-9 and TRBJ1-1; 7 bases fit TRBD1. The germline V gene has CDR1 SEHNR and CDR2 FQNEAQ (reference sequence). V lost 2 bases to trimming and J lost 5 bases; unmatched junction nucleotides: 8. The CDR3 covers 15 residues. The CDR3 is CASSLSRGELTEAFF. The DNA for the CDR3 is TGTGCCAGCAGCTTATCCAGGGGGGAATTGACTGAAGCTTTCTTT.

The chain has TRBV5-1 and TRBJ1-3, with TRBD1 as a possible D gene (5 bases). The germline CDR1 and CDR2 sequences are SGHRS and YFSETQ. The CDR3 loop spans 13 amino acids. Trimming removed 4 bases from V and 7 bases from J, with 12 bases in between. CDR3 sequence reads: CASSEGDSNTIYF. CDR3 bases: TGCGCCAGCAGCGAAGGGGATTCGAACACCATATATTTT.

The rearrangement joins TRBV18 to TRBJ1-6; the D gene is possibly TRBD1 (5 bases). This CDR3 has 14 residues. CDR1 is KGHSH, CDR2 LQKENI, per germline. The ends were cut back, 1 base at V and 5 bases at J, with 6 bases in the middle. CDR3 residues: CASSPQGNNSPLHF. In DNA, the CDR3 is TGTGCCAGCTCACCACAGGGGAATAATTCACCCCTCCACTTT.

This chain connects TRBV7-2 to TRBJ1-3; perhaps TRBD1 as D (6 bases). The length of the CDR3 is 15 residues. V lost 1 base, J lost 3 bases, and 10 bases lay in between. From germline, CDR1 is SGHTA and CDR2 FQGNSA. The CDR3: CASSLGGRGGNTIYF. The CDR3 DNA is TGTGCCAGCAGCTTAGGGGGCAGGGGTGGAAACACCATATATTTT.

V is TRBV4-2 and J is TRBJ1-6, with D tentatively TRBD1 (6 bases). The CDR3 consists of 15 residues. V dropped 1 base and J dropped 7 bases, with 11 bases sitting between them. Per the germline V gene, CDR1 is LGHNA and CDR2 is YNFKEQ. CDR3 sequence reads: CASSQGQGQNSPLHF. The CDR3 DNA sequence: TGTGCCAGCAGCCAAGGTCAGGGGCAGAATTCACCCCTCCACTTT.

The rearrangement uses TRBV19 and TRBJ2-5; 8 bases are shared with TRBD1. The CDR3 runs 18 residues. CDR1 and CDR2 from the germline V gene are LNHDA and SQIVND (reference sequence). V gave up 4 bases and J gave up 7 bases; unmatched junction bases: 20. In DNA form, the CDR3 reads TGTGCCAGTAGTACCAGCTCGTCCGGGACAGGTACCAAGAGGACCCAGTACTTC. It translates to CASSTSSSGTGTKRTQYF. Full variable domain (rest looked up from reference TRBV19 and TRBJ2-5): DGGITQSPKYLFRKEGQNVTLSCEQNLNHDAMYWYRQDPGQGLRLIYYSQIVNDFQKGDIAEGYSVSREKKESFPLTVTSAQKNPTAFYLCASSTSSSGTGTKRTQYFGPGTRLLVL.

This chain connects TRBV5-1 to TRBJ2-2; maybe TRBD1 (6 bases). In germline, CDR1 is SGHRS, CDR2 YFSETQ. CDR3 size: 15 residues. Trimming stripped 3 bases from V and 7 bases from J, with 16 bases between. The CDR3 sequence is CASSYRTGSGGELFF. The CDR3 DNA reads as TGCGCCAGCAGCTACCGAACAGGGTCCGGCGGGGAGCTGTTTTTT.

The chain employs TRBV30 and TRBJ2-3, with TRBD2 identical over 15 bases. Germline CDR1 and CDR2: GTSNPN and SVGIG (reference sequence). The CDR3 runs 19 residues. Trimming removed 7 bases from V and 0 bases from J; junction bases left unmatched: 14. Written as DNA, the CDR3 is TGTGCCTCGCGCCCCCCGGGACTAGCGGGGGGCACCAGCACAGATACGCAGTATTTT. Its protein product is CASRPPGLAGGTSTDTQYF. The whole variable domain, filled in from reference TRBV30 and TRBJ2-3, reads SQTIHQWPATLVQPVGSPLSLECTVEGTSNPNLYWYRQAAGRGLQLLFYSVGIGQISSEVPQNLSASRPQDRQFILSSKKLLLSDSGFYLCASRPPGLAGGTSTDTQYFGPGTRLTVL.

This clone has more than one count but fewer than ten. The chain couples TRBV7-9 to TRBJ2-7; 7 nucleotides align to TRBD2. V gave up 3 bases and J gave up 0 bases; unmatched junction bases: 11. The CDR3 is 17 residues long. From germline, CDR1 is SEHNR and CDR2 FQNEAQ (reference sequence). The CDR3 DNA sequence: TGTGCCAGCAGCTTTTCGGCCACTAGCGCTAGCTCCTACGAGCAGTACTTC. It codes for CASSFSATSASSYEQYF.

The chain recombines TRBV29-1 with TRBJ1-6; D gene unclear. The CDR3 runs 13 residues. Germline CDR1 and CDR2: SQVTM and ANQGSEA. The DNA for the CDR3 is TGCGGTGCTAAGGAGAACTATAATTCACCCCTCCACTTT. Its protein is CGAKENYNSPLHF.

Only one count was recorded for this clone. The chain has TRBV14 and TRBJ2-1; 8 bases align to TRBD2. The trim removed 4 bases at V and 8 bases at J, leaving 10 bases unmatched. CDR1 is SGHDN, CDR2 FVKESK, per germline. This CDR3 has 15 residues. Written as DNA, the CDR3 is TGTGCCAGCAGCCGGGCTTGGAGCGGGGGCGATGAGCAGTTCTTC. Protein product: CASSRAWSGGDEQFF.